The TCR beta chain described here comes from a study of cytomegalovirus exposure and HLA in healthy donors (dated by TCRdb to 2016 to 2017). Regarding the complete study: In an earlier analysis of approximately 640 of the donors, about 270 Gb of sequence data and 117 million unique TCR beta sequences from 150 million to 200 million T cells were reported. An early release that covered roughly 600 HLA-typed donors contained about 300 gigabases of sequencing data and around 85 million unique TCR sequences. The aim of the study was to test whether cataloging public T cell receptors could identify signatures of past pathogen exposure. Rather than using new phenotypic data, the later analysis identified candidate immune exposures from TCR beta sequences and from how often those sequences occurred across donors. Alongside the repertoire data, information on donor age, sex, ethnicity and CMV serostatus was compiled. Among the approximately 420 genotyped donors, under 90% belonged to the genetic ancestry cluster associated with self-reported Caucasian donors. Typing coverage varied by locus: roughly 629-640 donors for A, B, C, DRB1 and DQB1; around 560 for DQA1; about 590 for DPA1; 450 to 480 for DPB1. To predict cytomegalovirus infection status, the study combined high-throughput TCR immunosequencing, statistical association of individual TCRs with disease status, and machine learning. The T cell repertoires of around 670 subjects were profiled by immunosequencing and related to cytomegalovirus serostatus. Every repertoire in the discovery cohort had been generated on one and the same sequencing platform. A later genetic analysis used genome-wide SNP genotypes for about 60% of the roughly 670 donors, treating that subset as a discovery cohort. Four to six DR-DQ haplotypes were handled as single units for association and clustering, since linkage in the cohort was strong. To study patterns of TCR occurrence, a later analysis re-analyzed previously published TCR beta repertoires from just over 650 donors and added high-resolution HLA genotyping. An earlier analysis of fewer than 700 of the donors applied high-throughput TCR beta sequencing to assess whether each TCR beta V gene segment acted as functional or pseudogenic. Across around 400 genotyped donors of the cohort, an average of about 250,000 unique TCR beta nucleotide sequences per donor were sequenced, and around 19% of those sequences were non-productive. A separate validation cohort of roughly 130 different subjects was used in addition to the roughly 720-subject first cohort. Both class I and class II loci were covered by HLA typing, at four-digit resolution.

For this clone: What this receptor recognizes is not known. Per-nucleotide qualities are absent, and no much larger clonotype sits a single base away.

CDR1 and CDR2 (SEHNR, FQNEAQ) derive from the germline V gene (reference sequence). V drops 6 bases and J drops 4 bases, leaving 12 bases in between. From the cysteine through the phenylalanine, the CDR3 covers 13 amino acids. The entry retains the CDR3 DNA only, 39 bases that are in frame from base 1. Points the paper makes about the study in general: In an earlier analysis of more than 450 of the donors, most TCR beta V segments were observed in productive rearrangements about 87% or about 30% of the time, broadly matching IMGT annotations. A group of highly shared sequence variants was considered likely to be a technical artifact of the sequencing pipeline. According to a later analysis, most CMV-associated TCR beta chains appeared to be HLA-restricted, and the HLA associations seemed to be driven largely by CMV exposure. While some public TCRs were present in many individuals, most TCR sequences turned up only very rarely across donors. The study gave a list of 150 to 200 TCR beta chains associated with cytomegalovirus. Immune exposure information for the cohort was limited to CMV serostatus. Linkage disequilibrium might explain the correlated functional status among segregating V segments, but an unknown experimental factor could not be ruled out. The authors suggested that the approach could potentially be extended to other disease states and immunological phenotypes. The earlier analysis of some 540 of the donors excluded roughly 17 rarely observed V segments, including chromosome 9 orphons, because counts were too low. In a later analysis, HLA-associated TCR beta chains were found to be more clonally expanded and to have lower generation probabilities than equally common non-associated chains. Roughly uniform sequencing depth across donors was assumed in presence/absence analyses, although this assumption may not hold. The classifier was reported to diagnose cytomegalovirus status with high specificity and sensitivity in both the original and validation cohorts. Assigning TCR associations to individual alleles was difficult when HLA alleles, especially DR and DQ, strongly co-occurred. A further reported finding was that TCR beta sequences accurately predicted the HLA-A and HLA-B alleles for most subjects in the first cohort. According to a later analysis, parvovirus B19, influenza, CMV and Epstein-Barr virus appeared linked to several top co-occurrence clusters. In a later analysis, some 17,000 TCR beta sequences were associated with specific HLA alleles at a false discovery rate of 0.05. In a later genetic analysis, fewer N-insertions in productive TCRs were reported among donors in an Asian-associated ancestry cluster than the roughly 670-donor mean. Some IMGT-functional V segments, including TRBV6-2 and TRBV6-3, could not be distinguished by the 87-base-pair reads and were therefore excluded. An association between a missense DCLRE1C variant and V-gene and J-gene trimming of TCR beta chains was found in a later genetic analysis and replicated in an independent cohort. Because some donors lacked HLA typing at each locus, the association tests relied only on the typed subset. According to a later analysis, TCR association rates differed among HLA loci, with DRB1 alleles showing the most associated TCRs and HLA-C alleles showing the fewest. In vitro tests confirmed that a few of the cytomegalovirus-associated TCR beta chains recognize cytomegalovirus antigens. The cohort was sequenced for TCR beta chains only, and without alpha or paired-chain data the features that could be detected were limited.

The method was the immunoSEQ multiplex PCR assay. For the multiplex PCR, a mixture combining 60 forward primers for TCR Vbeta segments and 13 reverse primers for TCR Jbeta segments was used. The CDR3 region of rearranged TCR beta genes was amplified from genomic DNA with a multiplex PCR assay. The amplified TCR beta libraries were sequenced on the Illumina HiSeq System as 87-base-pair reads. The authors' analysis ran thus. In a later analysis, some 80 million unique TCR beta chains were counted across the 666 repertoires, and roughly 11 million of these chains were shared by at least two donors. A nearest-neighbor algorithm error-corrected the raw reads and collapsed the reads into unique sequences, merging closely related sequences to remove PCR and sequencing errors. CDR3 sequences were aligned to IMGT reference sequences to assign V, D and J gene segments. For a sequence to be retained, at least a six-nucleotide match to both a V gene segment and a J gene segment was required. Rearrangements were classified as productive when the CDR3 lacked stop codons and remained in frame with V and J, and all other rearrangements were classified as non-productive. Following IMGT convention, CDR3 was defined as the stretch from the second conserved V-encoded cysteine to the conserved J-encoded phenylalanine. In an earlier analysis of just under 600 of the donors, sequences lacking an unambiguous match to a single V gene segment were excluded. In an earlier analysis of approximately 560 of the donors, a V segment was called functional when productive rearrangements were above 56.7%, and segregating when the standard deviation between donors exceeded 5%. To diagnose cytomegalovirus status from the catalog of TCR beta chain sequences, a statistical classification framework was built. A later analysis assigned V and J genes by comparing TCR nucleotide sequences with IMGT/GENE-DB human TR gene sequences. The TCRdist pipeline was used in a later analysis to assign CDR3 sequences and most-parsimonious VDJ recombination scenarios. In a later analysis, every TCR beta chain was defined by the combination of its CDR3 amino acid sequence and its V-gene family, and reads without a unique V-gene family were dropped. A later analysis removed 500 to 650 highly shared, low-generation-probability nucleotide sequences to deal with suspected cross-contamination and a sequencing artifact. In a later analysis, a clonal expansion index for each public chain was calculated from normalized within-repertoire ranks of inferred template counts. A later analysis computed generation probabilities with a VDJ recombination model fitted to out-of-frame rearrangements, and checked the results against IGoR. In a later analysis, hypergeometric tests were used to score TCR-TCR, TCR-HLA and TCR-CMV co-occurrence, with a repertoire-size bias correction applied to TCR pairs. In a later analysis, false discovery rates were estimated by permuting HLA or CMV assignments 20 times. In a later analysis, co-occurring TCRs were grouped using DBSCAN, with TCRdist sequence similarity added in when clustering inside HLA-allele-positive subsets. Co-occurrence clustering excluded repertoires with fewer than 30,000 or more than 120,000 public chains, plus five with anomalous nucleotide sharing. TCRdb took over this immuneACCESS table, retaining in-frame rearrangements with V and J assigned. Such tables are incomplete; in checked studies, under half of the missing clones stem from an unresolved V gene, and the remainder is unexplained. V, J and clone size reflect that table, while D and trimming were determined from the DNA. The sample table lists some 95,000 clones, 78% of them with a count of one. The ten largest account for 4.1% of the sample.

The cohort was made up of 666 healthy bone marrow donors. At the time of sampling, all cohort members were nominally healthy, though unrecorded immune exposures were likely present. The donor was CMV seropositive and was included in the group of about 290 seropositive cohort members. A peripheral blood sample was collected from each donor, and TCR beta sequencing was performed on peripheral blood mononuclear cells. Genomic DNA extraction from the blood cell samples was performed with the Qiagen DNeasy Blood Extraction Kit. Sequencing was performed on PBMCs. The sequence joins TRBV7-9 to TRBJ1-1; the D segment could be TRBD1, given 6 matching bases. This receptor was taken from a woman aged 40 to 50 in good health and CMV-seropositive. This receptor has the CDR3 CASRIQGVTEAFF. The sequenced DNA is TGTGCCAGCAGGATACAGGGAGTCACTGAAGCTTTCTTT.